The rows below give T cell receptor beta chains drawn from one sample of a study of blood T cell repertoires in COVID-19. The repertoire was sequenced with immunoSEQ multiplex PCR; TCRdb's copy has only in-frame clones and lacks some. The table lists roughly 220,000 clones, 65% to 90% of them singletons. The sequencing input was PBMCs or T cells enriched from blood (not recorded which). The source of these receptors is a woman between 35 and 50 years old with acute COVID-19. The CDR3 runs from the conserved cysteine through the conserved F or W. The order of the fields is D gene, J gene, V gene, clone size, CDR3 protein, CDR3 DNA. A D gene is named only where the DNA matches it firmly. For some rows the clone size is stated as once, few or many, or as a class when expanded; others skip it.

>NA|TRBJ1-1|TRBV9|NA
CASSVDPSGNTEAFF
TGTGCCAGCAGCGTAGACCCGTCGGGGAACACTGAAGCTTTCTTT
>NA|TRBJ2-1|TRBV2|NA
CASSGELAWGDEQFF
TGTGCCAGCAGCGGTGAGCTAGCGTGGGGGGATGAGCAGTTCTTC
>NA|TRBJ2-3|TRBV19|NA
CASSISGSTDTQYF
TGTGCCAGTAGTATTTCGGGGAGCACAGATACGCAGTATTTT
>NA|TRBJ1-5|TRBV11-2|NA
CASSFRGHPGQPQHF
TGTGCCAGCAGCTTTAGGGGTCACCCCGGACAGCCCCAGCATTTT
>TRBD1|TRBJ1-1|TRBV19|NA
CASSPGGNTEAFF
TGTGCCAGTAGTCCAGGGGGGAACACTGAAGCTTTCTTT
>NA|TRBJ1-1|TRBV5-8|NA
CASSWVRSTEAFF
TGTGCCAGCAGCTGGGTGAGGTCCACTGAAGCTTTCTTT
>NA|TRBJ2-7|TRBV4-3|NA
CASSQDRVSYEQYF
TGCGCCAGCAGCCAAGACAGGGTATCGTACGAGCAGTACTTC
>NA|TRBJ2-3|TRBV7-2|NA
CASSLRTDTQYF
TGTGCCAGCAGCCTACGCACAGATACGCAGTATTTT
>TRBD1|TRBJ1-6|TRBV18|NA
CASSLQGWNSPLHF
TGTGCCAGCTCATTACAGGGGTGGAATTCACCCCTCCACTTT
>NA|TRBJ1-5|TRBV27|NA
CASSLQTGTWPQHF
TGTGCCAGCAGTTTACAGACAGGTACTTGGCCCCAGCATTTT
>NA|TRBJ1-3|TRBV6-5|NA
CATQARDSGNTIYF
TGTGCCACCCAGGCGCGGGACTCTGGAAACACCATATATTTT
>TRBD2|TRBJ2-3|TRBV13|NA
CASSAPLAGGVTDTQYF
TGTGCCAGCAGCGCCCCCCTAGCGGGAGGAGTCACAGATACGCAGTATTTT
>NA|TRBJ2-7|TRBV11-3|NA
CASSASGVTNYEQYF
TGTGCCAGCAGCGCCTCAGGGGTAACTAACTACGAGCAGTACTTC
>NA|TRBJ2-5|TRBV7-2|NA
CASSLAGQKETQYF
TGTGCCAGCAGCTTAGCGGGGCAGAAAGAGACCCAGTACTTC
>TRBD1|TRBJ2-7|TRBV7-2|NA
CASSPDRGSYEQYF
TGTGCCAGCAGCCCGGACAGGGGCTCCTACGAGCAGTACTTC
>TRBD1|TRBJ2-1|TRBV7-2|NA
CASKRPGGNGNEQFF
TGTGCCAGCAAACGCCCAGGGGGAAATGGGAATGAGCAGTTCTTC
>TRBD1|TRBJ1-2|TRBV12-3/TRBV12-4|NA
CASSIQGDYGYTF
TGTGCCAGCAGTATACAGGGGGACTATGGCTACACCTTC
>TRBD2|TRBJ2-2|TRBV3-1/TRBV3-2|NA
CASSQEGLAGVPNTGELFF
TGTGCCAGCAGCCAAGAAGGACTAGCGGGAGTTCCGAACACCGGGGAGCTGTTTTTT
>NA|TRBJ2-6|TRBV28|NA
CATSVGDRFLGGANVLTF
TGTGCCACTTCAGTGGGCGACAGGTTCCTCGGGGGGGCCAACGTCCTGACTTTC
>TRBD1|TRBJ1-1|TRBV27|NA
CASSVTGGYTLMNTEAFF
TGTGCCAGCAGTGTAACAGGGGGCTATACACTCATGAACACTGAAGCTTTCTTT
>NA|TRBJ1-3|TRBV6-5|NA
CASSYSLSSGNTIYF
TGTGCCAGCAGTTACTCGCTGAGCTCTGGAAACACCATATATTTT
>TRBD1|TRBJ1-1|TRBV28|NA
CASSPFEGQGALNTEAFF
TGTGCCAGCAGCCCCTTTGAGGGACAGGGGGCCTTGAACACTGAAGCTTTCTTT
>NA|TRBJ2-7|TRBV4-1|few
CASSQASNFYEQYF
TGCGCCAGCAGCCAAGCGTCTAATTTCTACGAGCAGTACTTC
>TRBD2|TRBJ2-1|TRBV19|NA
CASSTPVGGGDNEQFF
TGTGCCAGTAGTACCCCTGTGGGGGGAGGGGACAATGAGCAGTTCTTC
>NA|TRBJ1-1|TRBV28|NA
CASKGRESPEAFF
TGTGCCAGCAAGGGGCGCGAGAGTCCTGAAGCTTTCTTT
>TRBD1|TRBJ2-2|TRBV29-1|NA
CSVEDTGEGSTGELFF
TGCAGCGTTGAAGATACAGGGGAAGGTAGTACCGGGGAGCTGTTTTTT
>NA|TRBJ1-2|TRBV30|NA
CAWSASGVHNYGYTF
TGTGCCTGGAGTGCCTCGGGAGTACATAACTATGGCTACACCTTC
>TRBD1|TRBJ1-3|TRBV7-9|once
CASRPGGSPGNTIYF
TGTGCCAGCAGACCAGGGGGCTCTCCCGGAAACACCATATATTTT
>NA|TRBJ2-5|TRBV29-1|NA
CSVVGVETQYF
TGCAGCGTTGTGGGAGTGGAGACCCAGTACTTC
>NA|TRBJ1-1|TRBV7-2|NA
CASSLAGASTEAFF
TGTGCCAGCAGCTTAGCGGGGGCGAGCACAGAAGCTTTCTTT
>TRBD1|TRBJ1-1|TRBV9|NA
CASSAGTENRNTEAFF
TGTGCCAGCAGCGCCGGGACAGAAAATCGGAACACTGAAGCTTTCTTT
>NA|TRBJ2-1|TRBV14|NA
CASSQFARGEQFF
TGTGCCAGCAGCCAATTCGCCCGCGGTGAGCAGTTCTTC
>TRBD1|TRBJ1-6|TRBV19|once
CASSSWTGGGSPLHF
TGTGCCAGTAGTAGCTGGACAGGGGGTGGTTCACCCCTCCACTTT
>NA|TRBJ2-7|TRBV7-9|NA
CASSQLDSYEQYF
TGTGCCAGCAGCCAACTAGATTCCTACGAGCAGTACTTC
>TRBD1|TRBJ1-3|TRBV7-6|few
CASSFSRDRHSGNTIYF
TGTGCCAGCAGCTTTTCCCGGGACAGACACTCTGGAAACACCATATATTTT
>NA|TRBJ2-1|TRBV9|NA
CASSVGLEIDEQFF
TGTGCCAGCAGCGTAGGTTTGGAGATCGATGAGCAGTTCTTC
>NA|TRBJ1-5|TRBV28|NA
CASQSSVQPQHF
TGTGCCAGCCAGTCCTCAGTTCAGCCCCAGCATTTT
>TRBD1|TRBJ2-7|TRBV20-1|NA
CSASPFTGAYEQYF
TGCAGTGCTAGTCCTTTTACAGGGGCCTACGAGCAGTACTTC
>NA|TRBJ1-5|TRBV3-1/TRBV3-2|NA
CASSQGPGRNQPQHF
TGTGCCAGCAGCCAAGGCCCAGGGCGGAATCAGCCCCAGCATTTT
>TRBD2|TRBJ2-1|TRBV18|few
CASSPERGLHYNEQFF
TGTGCCAGCTCACCTGAGCGGGGACTACACTACAATGAGCAGTTCTTC
>TRBD1|TRBJ2-1|TRBV28|NA
CASSPTEGASYNEQFF
TGTGCCAGCAGTCCAACCGAGGGGGCCTCCTACAATGAGCAGTTCTTC
>NA|TRBJ1-4|TRBV4-3|NA
CASSKEVVRQETKKLFF
TGCGCCAGCAGCAAAGAGGTAGTTAGACAGGAGACGAAAAAACTGTTTTTT
>NA|TRBJ1-1|TRBV5-1|NA
CASNNQGYTEAFF
TGCGCCAGCAACAACCAGGGTTACACTGAAGCTTTCTTT